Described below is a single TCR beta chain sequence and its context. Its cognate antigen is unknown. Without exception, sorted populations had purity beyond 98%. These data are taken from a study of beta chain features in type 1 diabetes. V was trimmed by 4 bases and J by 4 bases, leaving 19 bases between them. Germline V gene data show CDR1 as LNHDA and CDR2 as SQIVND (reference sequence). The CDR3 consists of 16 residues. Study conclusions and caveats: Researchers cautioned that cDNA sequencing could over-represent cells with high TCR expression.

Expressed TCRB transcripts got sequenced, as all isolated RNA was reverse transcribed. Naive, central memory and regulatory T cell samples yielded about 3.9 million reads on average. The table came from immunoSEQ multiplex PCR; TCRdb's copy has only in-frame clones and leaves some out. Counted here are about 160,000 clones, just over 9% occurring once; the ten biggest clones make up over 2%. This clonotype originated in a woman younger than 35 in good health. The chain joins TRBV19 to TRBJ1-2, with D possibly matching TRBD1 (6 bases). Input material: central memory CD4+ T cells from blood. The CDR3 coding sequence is TGTGCCAGTAGTACGCAAGGGACACCTCCCATCTATGGCTACACCTTC. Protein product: CASSTQGTPPIYGYTF.